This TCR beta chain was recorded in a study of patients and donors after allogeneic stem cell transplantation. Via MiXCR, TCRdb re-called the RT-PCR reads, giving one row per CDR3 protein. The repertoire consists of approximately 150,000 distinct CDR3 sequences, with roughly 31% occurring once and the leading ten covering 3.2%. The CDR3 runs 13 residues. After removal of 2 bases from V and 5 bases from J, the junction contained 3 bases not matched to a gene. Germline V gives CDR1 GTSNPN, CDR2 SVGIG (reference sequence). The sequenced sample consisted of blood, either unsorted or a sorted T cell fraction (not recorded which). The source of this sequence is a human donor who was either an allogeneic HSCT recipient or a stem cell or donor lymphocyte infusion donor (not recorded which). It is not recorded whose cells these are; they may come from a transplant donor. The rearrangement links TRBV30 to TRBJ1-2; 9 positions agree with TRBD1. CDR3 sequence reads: CAWSRTGEYGYTF. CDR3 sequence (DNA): TGTGCCTGGAGTAGGACAGGGGAGTATGGCTACACCTTC. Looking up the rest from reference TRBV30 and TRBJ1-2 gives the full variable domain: SQTIHQWPATLVQPVGSPLSLECTVEGTSNPNLYWYRQAAGRGLQLLFYSVGIGQISSEVPQNLSASRPQDRQFILSSKKLLLSDSGFYLCAWSRTGEYGYTFGSGTRLTVV.